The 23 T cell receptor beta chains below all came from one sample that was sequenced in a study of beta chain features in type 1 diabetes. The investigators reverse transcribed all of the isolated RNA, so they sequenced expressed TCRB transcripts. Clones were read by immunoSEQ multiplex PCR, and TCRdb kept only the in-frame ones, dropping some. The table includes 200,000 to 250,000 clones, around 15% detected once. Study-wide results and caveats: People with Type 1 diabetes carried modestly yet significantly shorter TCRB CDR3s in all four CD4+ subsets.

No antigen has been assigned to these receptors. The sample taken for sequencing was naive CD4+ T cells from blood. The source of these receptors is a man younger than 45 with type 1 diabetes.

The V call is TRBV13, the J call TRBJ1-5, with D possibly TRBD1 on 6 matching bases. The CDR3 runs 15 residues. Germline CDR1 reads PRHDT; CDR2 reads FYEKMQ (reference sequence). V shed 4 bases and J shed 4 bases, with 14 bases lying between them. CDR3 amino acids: CASSSSGGLNQPQHF. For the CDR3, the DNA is TGTGCCAGCAGCTCCAGTGGGGGGCTGAATCAGCCCCAGCATTTT.

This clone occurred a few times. The CDR3 loop is CASSLSGRAHNEQFF. CDR3 nucleotide sequence: TGTGCCAGCAGTCTTAGCGGGAGGGCCCACAATGAGCAGTTCTTC. The chain uses TRBV6-5 and TRBJ2-1, with TRBD2 matching over 11 bases. Trimming took 5 bases from V and 5 from J; bases not matched to a gene: 5. From germline, CDR1 is MNHEY and CDR2 SVGAGI. CDR3 size: 15 residues.

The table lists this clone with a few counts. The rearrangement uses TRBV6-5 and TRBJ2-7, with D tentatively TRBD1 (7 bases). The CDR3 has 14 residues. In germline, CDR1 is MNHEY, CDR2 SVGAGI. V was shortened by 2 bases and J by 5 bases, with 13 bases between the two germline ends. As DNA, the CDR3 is TGTGCCAGCAGTTACGGAGGGGGCAAGAACGAGCAGTACTTC. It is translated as CASSYGGGKNEQYF.

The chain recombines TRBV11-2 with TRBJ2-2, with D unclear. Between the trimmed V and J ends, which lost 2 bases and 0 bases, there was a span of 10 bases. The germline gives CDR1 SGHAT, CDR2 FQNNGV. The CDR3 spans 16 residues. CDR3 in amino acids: CASSLYFQTNTGELFF. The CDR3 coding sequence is TGTGCCAGCAGCTTATACTTCCAGACGAACACCGGGGAGCTGTTTTTT.

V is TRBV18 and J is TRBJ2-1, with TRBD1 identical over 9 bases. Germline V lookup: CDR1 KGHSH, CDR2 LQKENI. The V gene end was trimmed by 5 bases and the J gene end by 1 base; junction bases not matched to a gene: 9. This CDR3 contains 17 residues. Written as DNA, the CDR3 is TGTGCCAGCTCATCGTCACGTGGGACAGGGTCCTACAATGAGCAGTTCTTC. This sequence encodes CASSSSRGTGSYNEQFF.

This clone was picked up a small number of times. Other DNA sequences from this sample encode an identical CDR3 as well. The CDR3 spells CSAAGSSYNEQFF. Written as DNA, the CDR3 is TGCAGCGCGGCAGGGAGCTCCTACAATGAGCAGTTCTTC. This sequence joins TRBV29-1 and TRBJ2-1, with D perhaps assigned TRBD1 or TRBD2 (5 bases each). The CDR3 sequence is 13 residues long. In germline, CDR1 is SQVTM, CDR2 ANQGSEA. V shed 7 bases and J shed 0 bases, with 10 bases lying between them.

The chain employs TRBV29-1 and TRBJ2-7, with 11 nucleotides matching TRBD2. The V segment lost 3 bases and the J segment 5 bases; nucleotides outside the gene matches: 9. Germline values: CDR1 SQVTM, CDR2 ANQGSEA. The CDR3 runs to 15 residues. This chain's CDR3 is CSVDPGTSGRDEQYF. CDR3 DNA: TGCAGCGTTGACCCGGGGACTAGCGGACGAGACGAGCAGTACTTC.

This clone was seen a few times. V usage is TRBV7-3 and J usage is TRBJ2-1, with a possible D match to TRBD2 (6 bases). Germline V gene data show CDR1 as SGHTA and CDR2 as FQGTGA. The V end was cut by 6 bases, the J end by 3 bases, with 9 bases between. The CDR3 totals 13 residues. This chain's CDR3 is CASSPGGYNEQFF. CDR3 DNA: TGTGCCAGCAGTCCCGGGGGCTACAATGAGCAGTTCTTC.

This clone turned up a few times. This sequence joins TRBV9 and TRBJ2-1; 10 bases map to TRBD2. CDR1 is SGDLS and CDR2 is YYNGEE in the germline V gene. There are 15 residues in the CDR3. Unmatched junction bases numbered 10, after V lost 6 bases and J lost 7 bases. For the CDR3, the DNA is TGTGCCAGCAACCCAGCTAGCGGGAGTAGGAATGAGCAGTTCTTC. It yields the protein CASNPASGSRNEQFF.

CDR3 in amino acids: CASSSSGRRHNEQFF. The CDR3 coding sequence is TGTGCCAGCAGCTCGAGCGGGAGGAGGCACAATGAGCAGTTCTTC. V is TRBV7-2 and J is TRBJ2-1; 9 bases are shared with TRBD2. The CDR3 runs 15 residues. Trimming at V came to 4 bases and at J to 5 bases, leaving 6 bases not matched to a gene. The germline V gene encodes CDR1 SGHTA and CDR2 FQGNSA. Using reference TRBV7-2 and TRBJ2-1 for the parts outside the CDR3, the full variable domain is GAGVSQSPSNKVTEKGKDVELRCDPISGHTALYWYRQSLGQGLEFLIYFQGNSAPDKSGLPSDRFSAERTGGSVSTLTIQRTQQEDSAVYLCASSSSGRRHNEQFFGPGTRLTVL.

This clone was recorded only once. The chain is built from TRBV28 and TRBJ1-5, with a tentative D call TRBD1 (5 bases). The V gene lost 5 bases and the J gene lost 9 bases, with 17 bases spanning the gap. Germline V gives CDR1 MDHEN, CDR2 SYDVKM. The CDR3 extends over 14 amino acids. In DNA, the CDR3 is TGTGCCAGCAGTCTGGGACCGGGAAATGGGCCCCAGCATTTT. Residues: CASSLGPGNGPQHF.

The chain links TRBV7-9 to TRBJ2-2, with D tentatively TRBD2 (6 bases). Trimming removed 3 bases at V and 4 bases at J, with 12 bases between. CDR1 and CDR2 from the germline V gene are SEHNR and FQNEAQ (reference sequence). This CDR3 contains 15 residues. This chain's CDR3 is CASSFLLRGTGELFF. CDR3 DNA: TGTGCCAGCAGCTTCCTGTTGCGGGGCACCGGGGAGCTGTTTTTT.

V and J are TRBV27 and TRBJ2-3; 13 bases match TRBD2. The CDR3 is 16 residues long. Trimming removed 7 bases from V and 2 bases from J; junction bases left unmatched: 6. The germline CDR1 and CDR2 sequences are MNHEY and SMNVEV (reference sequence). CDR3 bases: TGTGCCAGCAACCAACTAGCGGGAGGGCTCACAGATACGCAGTATTTT. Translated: CASNQLAGGLTDTQYF.

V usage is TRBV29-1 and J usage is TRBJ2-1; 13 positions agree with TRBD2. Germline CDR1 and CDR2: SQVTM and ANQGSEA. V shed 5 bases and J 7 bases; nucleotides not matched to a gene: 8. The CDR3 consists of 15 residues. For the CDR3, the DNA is TGCAGCGTTCACCGACTAGCGGGAGGATTAAATGAGCAGTTCTTC. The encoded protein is CSVHRLAGGLNEQFF.

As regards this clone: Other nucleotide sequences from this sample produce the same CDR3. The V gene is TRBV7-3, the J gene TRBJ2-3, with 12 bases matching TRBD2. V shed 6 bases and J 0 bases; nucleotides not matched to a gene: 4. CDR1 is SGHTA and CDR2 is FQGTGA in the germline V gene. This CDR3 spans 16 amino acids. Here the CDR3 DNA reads TGTGCCAGCAGTTTGGGACTAGCGGGTAGCACAGATACGCAGTATTTT. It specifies CASSLGLAGSTDTQYF.

The CDR3 DNA reads TGTGCCTGGTTAAGGGGGACTCTTGAGAATGAAAAACTGTTTTTT. This translates into CAWLRGTLENEKLFF. The chain employs TRBV30 and TRBJ1-4; D perhaps matches TRBD1 (6 bases). CDR3 size: 15 residues. CDR1 GTSNPN and CDR2 SVGIG come from the germline V gene (reference sequence). Trimming pared 5 bases from V and 5 bases from J, leaving 18 bases between.

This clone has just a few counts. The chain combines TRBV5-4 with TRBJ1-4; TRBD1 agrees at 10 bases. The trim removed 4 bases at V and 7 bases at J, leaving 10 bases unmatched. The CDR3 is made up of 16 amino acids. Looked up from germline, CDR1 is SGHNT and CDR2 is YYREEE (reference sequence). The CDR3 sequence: CASSRRDRGYSEKLFF. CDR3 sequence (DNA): TGTGCCAGCAGCCGCCGGGACAGGGGCTATAGTGAAAAACTGTTTTTT.

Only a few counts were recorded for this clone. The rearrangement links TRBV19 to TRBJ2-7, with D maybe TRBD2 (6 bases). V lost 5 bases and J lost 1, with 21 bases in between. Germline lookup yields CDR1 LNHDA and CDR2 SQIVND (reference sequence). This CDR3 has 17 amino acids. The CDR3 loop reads CASSAGTLRASSYEQYF. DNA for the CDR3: TGTGCCAGTAGTGCAGGGACTCTCCGCGCCTCGTCCTACGAGCAGTACTTC.

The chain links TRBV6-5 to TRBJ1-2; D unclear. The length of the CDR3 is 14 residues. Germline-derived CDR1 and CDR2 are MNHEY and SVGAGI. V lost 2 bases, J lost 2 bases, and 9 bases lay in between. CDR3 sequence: CASSYSRPNYGYTF. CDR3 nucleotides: TGTGCCAGCAGTTACAGTCGGCCGAACTATGGCTACACCTTC.

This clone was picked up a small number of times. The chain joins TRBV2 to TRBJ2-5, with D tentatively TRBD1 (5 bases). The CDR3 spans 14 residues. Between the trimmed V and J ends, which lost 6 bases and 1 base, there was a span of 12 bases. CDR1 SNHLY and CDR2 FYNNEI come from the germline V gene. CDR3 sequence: CASSIGALQETQYF. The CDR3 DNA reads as TGTGCCAGCAGCATAGGGGCTCTCCAAGAGACCCAGTACTTC.

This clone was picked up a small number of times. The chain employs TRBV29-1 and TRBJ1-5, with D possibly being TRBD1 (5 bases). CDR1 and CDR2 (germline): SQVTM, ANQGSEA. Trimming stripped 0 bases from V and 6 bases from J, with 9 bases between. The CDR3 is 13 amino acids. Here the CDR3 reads CSVEDRGGQPQHF. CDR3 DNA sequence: TGCAGCGTTGAAGACCGCGGGGGTCAGCCCCAGCATTTT. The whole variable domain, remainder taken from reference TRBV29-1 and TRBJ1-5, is SAVISQKPSRDICQRGTSLTIQCQVDSQVTMMFWYRQQPGQSLTLIATANQGSEATYESGFVIDKFPISRPNLTFSTLTVSNMSPEDSSIYLCSVEDRGGQPQHFGDGTRLSIL.

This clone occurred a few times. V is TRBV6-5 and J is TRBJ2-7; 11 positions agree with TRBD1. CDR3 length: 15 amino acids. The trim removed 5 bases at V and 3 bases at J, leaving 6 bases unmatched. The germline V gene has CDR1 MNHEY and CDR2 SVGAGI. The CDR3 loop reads CASSNYGTGGYEQYF. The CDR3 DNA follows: TGTGCCAGCAGTAACTACGGGACAGGGGGCTACGAGCAGTACTTC.

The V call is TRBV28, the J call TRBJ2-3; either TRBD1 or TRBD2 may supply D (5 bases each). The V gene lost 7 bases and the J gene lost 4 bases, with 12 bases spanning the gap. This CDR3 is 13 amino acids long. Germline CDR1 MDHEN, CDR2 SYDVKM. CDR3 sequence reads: CASIPGAADTQYF. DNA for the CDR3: TGTGCCAGCATCCCCGGGGCCGCAGATACGCAGTATTTT.